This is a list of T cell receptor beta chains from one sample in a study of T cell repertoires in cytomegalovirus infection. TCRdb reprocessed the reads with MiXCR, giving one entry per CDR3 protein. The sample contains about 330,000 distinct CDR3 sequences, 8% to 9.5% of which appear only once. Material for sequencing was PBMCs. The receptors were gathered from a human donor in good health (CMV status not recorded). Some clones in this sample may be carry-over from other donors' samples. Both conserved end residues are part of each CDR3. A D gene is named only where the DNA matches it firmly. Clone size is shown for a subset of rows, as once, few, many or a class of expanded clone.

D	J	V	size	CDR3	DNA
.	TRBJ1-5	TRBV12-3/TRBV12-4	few	CASSRTGPHSQPQHF	TGTGCCAGCAGTCGAACAGGGCCCCATAGTCAGCCCCAGCATTTT
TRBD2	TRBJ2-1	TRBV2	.	CASKGGAGGDNEQFF	TGTGCCAGCAAAGGGGGGGCGGGGGGGGACAATGAGCAGTTCTTC
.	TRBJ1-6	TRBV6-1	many	CASTCNSPLHF	TGTGCCAGCACTTGTAATTCACCCCTCCACTTT
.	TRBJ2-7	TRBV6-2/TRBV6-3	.	CAIPAGPPYEQYF	TGTGCCATCCCCGCGGGACCCCCATACGAGCAGTACTTC
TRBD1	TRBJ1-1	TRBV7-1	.	CASSRTGGELNTEAFF	TGTGCCAGCAGCCGGACAGGGGGGGAACTGAACACTGAAGCTTTCTTT
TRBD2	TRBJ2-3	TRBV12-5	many	CASGLSFSSGMDDTQYF	TGTGCTAGTGGTTTGTCCTTTTCAAGCGGGATGGATGATACGCAGTATTTT
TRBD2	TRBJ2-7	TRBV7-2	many	CASSLVWPPGGYEQYF	TGTGCCAGCAGCTTAGTTTGGCCACCGGGAGGCTACGAGCAGTACTTC
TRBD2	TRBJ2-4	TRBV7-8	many	CASSSTSGAVKNIQYF	TGTGCCAGCAGCTCCACTAGCGGGGCGGTCAAAAACATTCAGTACTTC
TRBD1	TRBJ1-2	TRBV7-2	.	CASSSRTQGEVYGYTF	TGTGCCAGCAGCTCTAGGACCCAGGGGGAAGTCTATGGCTACACCTTC
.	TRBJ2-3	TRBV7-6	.	CASSPRETDTQYF	TGTGCCAGCAGCCCCCGAGAGACAGATACGCAGTATTTT
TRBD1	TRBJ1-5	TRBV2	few	CASSATGEYSNQPQHF	TGTGCCAGCAGTGCGACAGGGGAATATAGCAATCAGCCCCAGCATTTT
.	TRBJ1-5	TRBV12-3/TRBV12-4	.	CASTLGVQPQHF	TGTGCCAGCACCTTGGGGGTTCAGCCCCAGCATTTT
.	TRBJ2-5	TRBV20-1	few	CSARPGRGRRETQYF	TGCAGTGCTAGACCTGGGAGGGGGCGCAGGGAGACCCAGTACTTC
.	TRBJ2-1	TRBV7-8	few	CASSGRDSVHEQFF	TGTGCCAGCAGCGGCCGGGACTCAGTCCATGAGCAGTTCTTC
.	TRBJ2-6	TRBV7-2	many	CASSPPRGGANVLTF	TGTGCCAGCAGCCCCCCCCGAGGGGGGGCCAACGTCCTGACTTTC
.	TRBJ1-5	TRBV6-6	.	CASSYSAENQPQHF	TGTGCCAGCAGTTACTCGGCTGAGAATCAGCCCCAGCATTTT
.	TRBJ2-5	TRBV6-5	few	CASSYSKLQETQYF	TGTGCCAGCAGTTACTCGAAACTCCAAGAGACCCAGTACTTC
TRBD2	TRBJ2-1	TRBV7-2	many	CASSFSSGGGVNEQFF	TGTGCCAGCAGCTTTTCTAGCGGGGGGGGAGTAAATGAGCAGTTCTTC
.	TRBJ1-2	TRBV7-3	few	CASSLAGTPANYGYTF	TGTGCCAGCAGCTTGGCCGGGACGCCTGCTAACTATGGCTACACCTTC
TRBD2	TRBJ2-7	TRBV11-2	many	CASSSGTSGLLYEQYF	TGTGCCAGCAGCTCTGGGACTAGCGGCCTCCTTTACGAGCAGTACTTC
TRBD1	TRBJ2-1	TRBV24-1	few	CATSDLRKGAAAEQFF	TGTGCCACCAGTGATTTAAGGAAGGGGGCAGCGGCGGAGCAGTTCTTC
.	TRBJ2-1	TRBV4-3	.	CASSQRTYDNEQFF	TGCGCCAGCAGCCAGCGGACGTACGACAATGAGCAGTTCTTC
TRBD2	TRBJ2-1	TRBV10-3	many	CAIDAREGSYNEQFF	TGTGCCATCGATGCGCGGGAGGGTTCCTACAATGAGCAGTTCTTC
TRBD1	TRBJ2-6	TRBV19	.	CASTLTGTGGPGANVLTF	TGTGCCAGTACCCTAACCGGGACAGGGGGCCCTGGGGCCAACGTCCTGACTTTC
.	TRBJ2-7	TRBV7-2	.	CASSPTPTNREQYF	TGTGCCAGCAGCCCCACCCCGACCAATCGGGAGCAGTACTTC
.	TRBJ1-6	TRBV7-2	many	CASTSGTGRNSPLHF	TGTGCCAGCACCTCGGGTACCGGGAGGAATTCACCCCTCCACTTT
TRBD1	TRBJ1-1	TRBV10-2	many	CASRQGGFEAFF	TGCGCCAGCCGACAGGGTGGGTTTGAAGCTTTCTTT
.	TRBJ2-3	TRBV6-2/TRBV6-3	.	CASSRQYTDTQYF	TGTGCCAGCAGCAGACAGTACACAGATACGCAGTATTTT
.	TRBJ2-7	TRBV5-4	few	CASSAPGTPYEQYF	TGTGCCAGCAGCGCTCCCGGGACGCCCTACGAGCAGTACTTC
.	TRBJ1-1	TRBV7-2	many	CASFFRRGKTNTEAFF	TGTGCCAGCTTTTTCCGGAGGGGCAAAACGAACACTGAAGCTTTCTTT
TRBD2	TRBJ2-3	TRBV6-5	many	CATLQRASGSPYTQYF	TGTGCCACTCTCCAACGAGCTAGCGGGAGCCCGTATACGCAGTATTTT
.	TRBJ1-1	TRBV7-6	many	CASSFEAGGRDVTEAFF	TGTGCCAGCAGTTTCGAAGCGGGAGGTCGGGACGTGACTGAAGCTTTCTTT
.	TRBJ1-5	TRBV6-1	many	CASRAPGTEGPQHF	TGTGCCAGCAGAGCACCCGGGACCGAGGGGCCCCAGCATTTT
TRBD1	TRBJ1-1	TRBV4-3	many	CASSQDVGTGAARAFF	TGCGCCAGCAGCCAAGATGTGGGGACAGGGGCCGCGAGGGCTTTCTTT
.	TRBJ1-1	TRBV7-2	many	CASSPHPGIANTEAFF	TGTGCCAGCAGTCCACACCCGGGGATCGCGAACACTGAAGCTTTCTTT
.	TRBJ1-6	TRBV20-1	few	CSARDTGWGSPLHF	TGCAGTGCTAGAGATACAGGCTGGGGATCACCCCTCCACTTT
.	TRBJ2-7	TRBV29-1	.	CSAGPDSYEQYF	TGCAGCGCTGGACCGGACTCCTACGAGCAGTACTTC
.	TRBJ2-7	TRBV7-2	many	CASSLARTLSEQYF	TGTGCCAGCAGCTTAGCGCGGACGCTCAGTGAGCAGTACTTC
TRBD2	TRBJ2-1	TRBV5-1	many	CASSTGLAGGKVTYNEQFF	TGCGCCAGCAGCACCGGACTAGCGGGAGGAAAAGTAACCTACAATGAGCAGTTCTTC
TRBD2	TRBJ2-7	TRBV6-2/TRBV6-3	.	CASSPRRGGAWEQYF	TGTGCCAGCAGCCCCCGGCGGGGGGGCGCATGGGAGCAGTACTTC
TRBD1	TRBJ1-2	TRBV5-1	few	CASRELGTDYGYTF	TGCGCCAGCAGAGAGCTCGGGACAGACTATGGCTACACCTTC
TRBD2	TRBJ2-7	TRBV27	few	CASSLSHLLAGGYEQYF	TGTGCCAGCAGTTTATCCCACCTTCTAGCGGGAGGCTACGAGCAGTACTTC
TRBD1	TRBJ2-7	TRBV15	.	CATSRDGQVEQYF	TGTGCCACCAGCAGAGATGGACAGGTCGAGCAGTACTTC
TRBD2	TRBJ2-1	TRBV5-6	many	CASSPFGLATEMDYNEQFF	TGTGCCAGCAGCCCATTCGGACTAGCGACAGAGATGGATTACAATGAGCAGTTCTTC